The 14 T cell receptor beta chains below all came from one sample that was sequenced in a study of T cell changes during pregnancy in multiple sclerosis. The table came from immunoSEQ multiplex PCR; TCRdb's copy has only in-frame clones and leaves some out. The repertoire holds some 38,000 clones, with about 89% as singletons. Sequencing used CD4+ T cells from peripheral blood mononuclear cells, obtained in the third trimester of pregnancy. The receptors were sampled from a female donor in good health, enrolled as a control in a pregnancy study.

This chain uses TRBV9 with TRBJ2-3, with 7 nucleotides matching TRBD2. V shed 0 bases, J shed 3 bases, and the junction held 4 bases outside the gene matches. The CDR3 has 15 amino acids. Germline-derived CDR1 and CDR2 are SGDLS and YYNGEE. The CDR3 region is CASSVDSGRTDTQYF. In DNA, the CDR3 is TGTGCCAGCAGCGTAGATAGCGGGCGGACAGATACGCAGTATTTT.

The chain is built from TRBV4-2 and TRBJ2-5; 7 bases fit TRBD1. V shed 2 bases and J 3 bases; nucleotides not matched to a gene: 3. Germline CDR1 LGHNA, CDR2 YNFKEQ. This CDR3 region has 14 residues. CDR3 loop: CASSQMTGKETQYF. Here the CDR3 DNA reads TGTGCCAGCAGCCAAATGACAGGGAAAGAGACCCAGTACTTC.

This rearrangement joins TRBV6-1 to TRBJ2-7; D is possibly TRBD1 (6 bases). The CDR3 consists of 12 residues. Trimming removed 9 bases at V and 3 bases at J, with 12 bases between. From germline, CDR1 is MNHNS and CDR2 SASEGT. The CDR3 loop is CARQARGYEQYF. The DNA for the CDR3 is TGTGCCAGACAGGCCAGGGGCTACGAGCAGTACTTC.

The rearrangement links TRBV30 to TRBJ2-7, with TRBD2 as a possible D gene (7 bases). The CDR3 is 12 residues long. Germline assignment: CDR1 GTSNPN and CDR2 SVGIG (reference sequence). Trimming took off 8 bases at V and 6 bases at J, with 17 bases between the two ends. CDR3: CALKRGGREQYF. The CDR3 bases are TGTGCCCTTAAGAGGGGGGGGCGCGAGCAGTACTTC.

The chain has TRBV9 and TRBJ2-7; 7 bases align to TRBD1. The CDR3 loop spans 18 amino acids. J was trimmed by 4 bases and V by 2 bases; bases with no gene match: 18. Germline assignment: CDR1 SGDLS and CDR2 YYNGEE. CDR3 region: CASSVGLSVGTAIYEQYF. In DNA, the CDR3 is TGTGCCAGCAGCGTTGGATTATCGGTAGGGACAGCTATTTACGAGCAGTACTTC.

This chain uses TRBV30 with TRBJ1-1; D ambiguous. V was shortened by 1 base and J by 3 bases, with 9 bases between the two germline ends. Germline V CDR1 and CDR2: GTSNPN, SVGIG (reference sequence). This CDR3 spans 13 amino acids. CDR3 in amino acids: CAWSARFDTEAFF. The CDR3 region has the DNA TGTGCCTGGAGTGCCCGGTTCGACACTGAAGCTTTCTTT.

This clone was seen only once. The CDR3 protein is CATSRGITGTSDNTDTQYF. The CDR3 DNA reads as TGTGCCACCAGCAGAGGAATTACCGGGACTAGTGACAACACAGATACGCAGTATTTT. The chain has TRBV15 and TRBJ2-3; the match to TRBD2 covers 8 bases. Germline V lookup: CDR1 LNHNV, CDR2 YYDKDF (reference sequence). CDR3 length: 19 residues. V shed 1 base, J shed 2 bases, and the junction held 14 bases outside the gene matches.

The genes are TRBV5-6 and TRBJ2-5; D is ambiguous. Germline V lookup: CDR1 SGHDT, CDR2 YYEEEE. V was cut by 2 bases and J by 5 bases, with 10 bases left in between. The CDR3 is made up of 13 amino acids. The CDR3 DNA reads TGTGCCAGCAGCTTCAACCATCAGGAGACCCAGTACTTC. It specifies CASSFNHQETQYF.

This chain joins TRBV2 and TRBJ1-3; D uncertain. The V end was cut by 6 bases, the J end by 0 bases, with 15 bases between. Germline CDR1 SNHLY, CDR2 FYNNEI. The CDR3 runs to 16 residues. CDR3 bases: TGTGCCAGCAGAGAAATCCTACGGAGCTCTGGAAACACCATATATTTT. Translation gives CASREILRSSGNTIYF. Full variable domain (remainder filled in from reference TRBV2 and TRBJ1-3): EPEVTQTPSHQVTQMGQEVILRCVPISNHLYFYWYRQILGQKVEFLVSFYNNEISEKSEIFDDQFSVERPDGSNFTLKIRSTKLEDSAMYFCASREILRSSGNTIYFGEGSWLTVV.

V usage is TRBV6-5 and J usage is TRBJ1-2; no reliable D call. Germline V gene data show CDR1 as MNHEY and CDR2 as SVGAGI. This CDR3 spans 11 amino acids. V shed 11 bases and J shed 6 bases, with 13 bases lying between them. As DNA, the CDR3 is TGTGCCTCAAGCTCCTCTCATGGCTACACCTTC. Protein sequence: CASSSSHGYTF.

The rearrangement joins TRBV7-2 to TRBJ1-3; 7 bases agree with TRBD1. The CDR3 runs to 16 residues. CDR1 and CDR2 from the germline V gene are SGHTA and FQGNSA. V trimming: 5 bases; J trimming: 2 bases; junction bases outside the gene matches: 9. The chain's CDR3 is CASSPSATGAGNTIYF. The CDR3 coding sequence is TGTGCCAGCAGCCCATCGGCCACAGGGGCTGGAAACACCATATATTTT.

CDR3 loop: CSARSGEAFF. CDR3 sequence (DNA): TGCAGTGCTAGATCAGGGGAAGCTTTCTTT. V gene TRBV20-1 combines with J gene TRBJ1-1, with a tentative D call TRBD1 (5 bases). The germline gives CDR1 DFQATT, CDR2 SNEGSKA (reference sequence). Trimming pared 2 bases from V and 8 bases from J, leaving 6 bases between. The CDR3 length is 10 residues.

In DNA, the CDR3 is TGTGCCAGCAGCGTATCCGTGGACAGAGGAAACACCATATATTTT. Translated, it gives CASSVSVDRGNTIYF. The gene calls are TRBV9 and TRBJ1-3; D perhaps matches TRBD1 (6 bases). V lost 1 base to trimming and J lost 4 bases, with 12 bases between them. Germline-derived CDR1 and CDR2 are SGDLS and YYNGEE. CDR3 size: 15 residues.

The V gene is TRBV30, the J gene TRBJ1-2; 7 nucleotides match TRBD1. V dropped 0 bases and J dropped 2; count of bases not matched to a gene: 6. The germline V gene encodes CDR1 GTSNPN and CDR2 SVGIG (reference sequence). This CDR3 region has 15 residues. In DNA form, the CDR3 reads TGTGCCTGGAGTGTATTAAAGGGACAGAACTATGGCTACACCTTC. This sequence encodes CAWSVLKGQNYGYTF.